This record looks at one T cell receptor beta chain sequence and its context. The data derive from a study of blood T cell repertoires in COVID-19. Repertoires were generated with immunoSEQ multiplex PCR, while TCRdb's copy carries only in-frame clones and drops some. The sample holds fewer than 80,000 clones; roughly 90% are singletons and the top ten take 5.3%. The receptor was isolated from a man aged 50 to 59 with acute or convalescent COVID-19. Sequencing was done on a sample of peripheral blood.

This CDR3 is CASSPLSAAATNEKLFF. The CDR3 DNA follows: TGTGCCAGCTCCCCGTTAAGCGCAGCCGCAACTAATGAAAAACTGTTTTTT. The chain links TRBV18 to TRBJ1-4, with no clear D. V was clipped by 6 bases and J by 0 bases, with 17 bases between them. CDR1 and CDR2 from the germline V gene are KGHSH and LQKENI. This CDR3 contains 17 residues.